These 9 T cell receptor beta chains share one sample of origin, sequenced in a study of preoperative IRX-2 immunotherapy in early breast cancer. Specified treatment: preoperative locoregional IRX-2 cytokine immunotherapy. Only in-frame clones appear in the TCRdb table, and some are missing; sequencing was by immunoSEQ multiplex PCR. The sample lists about 42,000 clones, roughly 80% occurring once. Material: tumor tissue, obtained after IRX-2 immunotherapy. These receptors originate from a human donor with breast cancer.

This clone appeared a few times. The V gene is TRBV12-5, the J gene TRBJ2-1; no reliable D call. The germline CDR1 and CDR2 sequences are LGHNT and FRNRAP. Trimming left V 2 bases short and J 10 bases short, with 21 bases between. This CDR3 is built from 16 residues. As DNA, the CDR3 is TGTGCTAGTGGTTTGAGCCTCCAGCGCCCAGGAAGGGAGCAGTTCTTC. Its protein is CASGLSLQRPGREQFF.

V and J are TRBV7-4 and TRBJ1-1; D uncertain. CDR3 length: 13 amino acids. V was trimmed by 5 bases and J by 1 base, leaving 8 bases between them. From germline, CDR1 is SGHVT and CDR2 SQSDAQ. The DNA of the CDR3 is TGTGCCAGCAGCGGCCTCGGGAACACTGAAGCTTTCTTT. Encoded protein: CASSGLGNTEAFF.

The chain uses TRBV5-1 and TRBJ2-3; unclear D gene. This CDR3 is built from 15 residues. Germline V gene data show CDR1 as SGHRS and CDR2 as YFSETQ. The V end was cut by 0 bases, the J end by 2 bases, with 10 bases between. CDR3 amino acids: CASSLARHATDTQYF. DNA for the CDR3: TGCGCCAGCAGCTTGGCCAGGCACGCCACAGATACGCAGTATTTT. Using reference TRBV5-1 and TRBJ2-3 for the parts outside the CDR3, the full variable domain is KAGVTQTPRYLIKTRGQQVTLSCSPISGHRSVSWYQQTPGQGLQFLFEYFSETQRNKGNFPGRFSGRQFSNSRSEMNVSTLELGDSALYLCASSLARHATDTQYFGPGTRLTVL.

This rearrangement joins TRBV14 to TRBJ1-2, with D unclear. The CDR3 length is 13 residues. V was cut by 3 bases and J by 6 bases, with 11 bases left in between. Germline CDR1 reads SGHDN; CDR2 reads FVKESK. The CDR3 is CASSQVMGNGYTF. As DNA, the CDR3 is TGTGCCAGCAGCCAGGTCATGGGCAATGGCTACACCTTC. Based on the CDR3 plus reference TRBV14 and TRBJ1-2, the full variable domain is EAGVTQFPSHSVIEKGQTVTLRCDPISGHDNLYWYRRVMGKEIKFLLHFVKESKQDESGMPNNRFLAERTGGTYSTLKVQPAELEDSGVYFCASSQVMGNGYTFGSGTRLTVV.

V and J are TRBV11-3 and TRBJ1-2, with D perhaps TRBD1 (6 bases). V was shortened by 1 base and J by 4 bases, with 10 bases between the two germline ends. Germline V CDR1 and CDR2: SGHNT, YENEEA. The CDR3 runs 14 residues. CDR3: CASSLGTGLYGYTF. The CDR3, as DNA: TGTGCCAGCAGCTTAGGAACAGGGCTCTATGGCTACACCTTC. Full variable domain (rest looked up from reference TRBV11-3 and TRBJ1-2): EAGVVQSPRYKIIEKKQPVAFWCNPISGHNTLYWYLQNLGQGPELLIRYENEEAVDDSQLPKDRFSAERLKGVDSTLKIQPAELGDSAVYLCASSLGTGLYGYTFGSGTRLTVV.

This rearrangement joins TRBV1 to TRBJ2-5; the D call of TRBD1 is as the table states it, not checked on the DNA. TRBV1 is deemed a pseudogene. The CDR3 runs 15 residues. The CDR3 DNA reads TGCGCCAGCAGCCAACCGGACAGGGTAGGAGAGACCCAGTACTTC. It codes for CASSQPDRVGETQYF.

The chain carries TRBV28 and TRBJ2-3; TRBD2 aligns across 7 bases. From germline, CDR1 is MDHEN and CDR2 SYDVKM. V lost 6 bases to trimming and J lost 8 bases; unmatched junction nucleotides: 11. This CDR3 contains 14 residues. The DNA for the CDR3 is TGTGCCAGCAGCCGCCCGGGAGGCGGGGGTACGCAGTATTTT. This translates into CASSRPGGGGTQYF.

V usage is TRBV22-1 and J usage is TRBJ2-6. TRBV22-1 is a recognized pseudogene. This CDR3 contains 16 residues. CDR3 loop: CASSPVMPSGANVLTF. As DNA, the CDR3 is TGTGCCAGCAGTCCCGTAATGCCTTCTGGGGCCAACGTCCTGACTTTC.

This clone was counted a few times. CDR3 residues: CASSPPAGAGSYNEQFF. DNA of the CDR3: TGTGCCAGCTCACCACCGGCTGGGGCCGGCTCCTACAATGAGCAGTTCTTC. The V call is TRBV18, the J call TRBJ2-1; D perhaps matches TRBD1 (5 bases). V lost 0 bases to trimming and J lost 0 bases, with 12 bases between them. Germline assignment: CDR1 KGHSH and CDR2 LQKENI. The CDR3 covers 17 residues.